This TCR beta chain was obtained from a study of tumor-infiltrating lymphocytes in primary liver carcinoma. Study summary: The neoplasms were of stage T1-T3 N0M0, with dimensions of roughly 4.2 to 10 cm across. General study points: Tumor top-250-clone fraction significantly exceeded that of blood (p = 0.039). Representation across all five tumor regions was limited to only about 7-24% of top clones.

The CDR3 runs to 14 residues. Germline lookup yields CDR1 SGHRS and CDR2 YFSETQ. Trimming cost V 4 bases and J 7 bases; bases outside gene matches: 10. A constant-region primer primed TCR beta cDNA synthesis from 400 to 600 ng of total RNA. Construction of TCR beta libraries relied on three successive nested multiplex PCR rounds employing slightly modified ARM-PCR. Forward primers for TRBV1-TRBV30 and a C-beta reverse primer served the first two PCR rounds, at approximately 10 cycles each. TCRdb processed the multiplex PCR reads anew with MiXCR; each CDR3 protein has one entry. The sample consists of fewer than 250,000 distinct CDR3 sequences, around 85% of them appearing once. Each 20-30 mg portion of unsorted bulk tissue served as the source for co-extraction of RNA and DNA. Histology found more than 80% viable tumor cells per sample. This clonotype has a count of ten or more. Its matching antigen is unknown.

Source material: tumor tissue from primary liver carcinoma. This clonotype originated in a man aged 40-55 years with primary liver carcinoma and hepatitis B virus infection. The rearrangement joins TRBV5-1 to TRBJ2-7; 8 bases agree with TRBD2. The CDR3 is CASSADGTRREQYF. The CDR3 DNA follows: TGCGCCAGCAGCGCGGACGGGACTAGGAGGGAGCAGTACTTC.